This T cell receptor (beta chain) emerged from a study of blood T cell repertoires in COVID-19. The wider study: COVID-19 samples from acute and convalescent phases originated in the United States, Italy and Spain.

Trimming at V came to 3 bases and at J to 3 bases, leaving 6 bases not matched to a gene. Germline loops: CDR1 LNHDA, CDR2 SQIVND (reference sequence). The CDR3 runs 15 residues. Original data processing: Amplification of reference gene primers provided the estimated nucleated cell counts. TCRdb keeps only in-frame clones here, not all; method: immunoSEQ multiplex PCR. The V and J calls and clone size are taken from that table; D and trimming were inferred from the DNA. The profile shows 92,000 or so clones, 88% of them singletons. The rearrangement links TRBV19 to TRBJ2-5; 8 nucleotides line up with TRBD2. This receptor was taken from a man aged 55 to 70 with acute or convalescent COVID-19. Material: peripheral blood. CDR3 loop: CASSITGAGEETQYF. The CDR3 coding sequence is TGTGCCAGTAGTATTACGGGAGCGGGAGAAGAGACCCAGTACTTC.